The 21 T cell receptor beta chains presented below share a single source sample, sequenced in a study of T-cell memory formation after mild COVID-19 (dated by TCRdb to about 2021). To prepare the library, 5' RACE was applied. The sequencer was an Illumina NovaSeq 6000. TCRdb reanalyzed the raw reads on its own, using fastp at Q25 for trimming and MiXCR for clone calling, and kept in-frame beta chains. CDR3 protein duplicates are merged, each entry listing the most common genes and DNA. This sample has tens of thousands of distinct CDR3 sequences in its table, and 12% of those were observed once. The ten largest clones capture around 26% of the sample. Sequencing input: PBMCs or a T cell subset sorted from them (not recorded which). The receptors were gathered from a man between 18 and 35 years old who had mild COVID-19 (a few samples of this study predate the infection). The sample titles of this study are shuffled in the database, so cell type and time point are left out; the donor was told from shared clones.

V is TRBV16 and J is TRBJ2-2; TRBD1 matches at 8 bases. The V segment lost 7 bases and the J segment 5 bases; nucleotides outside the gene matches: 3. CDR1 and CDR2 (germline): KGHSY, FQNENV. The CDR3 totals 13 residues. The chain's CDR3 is CASNRQGTGELFF. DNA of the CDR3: TGTGCCAGCAACCGACAGGGGACCGGGGAGCTGTTTTTT.

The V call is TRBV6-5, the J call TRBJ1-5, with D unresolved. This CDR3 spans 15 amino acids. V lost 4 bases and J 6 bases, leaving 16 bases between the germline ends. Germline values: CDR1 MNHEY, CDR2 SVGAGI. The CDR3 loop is CASSLKWAAAQPQHF. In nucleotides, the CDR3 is TGTGCCAGCAGTTTGAAGTGGGCGGCCGCTCAGCCCCAGCATTTT.

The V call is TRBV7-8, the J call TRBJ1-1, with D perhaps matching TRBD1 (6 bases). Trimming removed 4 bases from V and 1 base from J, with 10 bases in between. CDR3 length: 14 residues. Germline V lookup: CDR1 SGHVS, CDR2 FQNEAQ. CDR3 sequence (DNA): TGTGCCAGCAGCTCCAGGGGCTGGAACACTGAAGCTTTCTTT. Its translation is CASSSRGWNTEAFF.

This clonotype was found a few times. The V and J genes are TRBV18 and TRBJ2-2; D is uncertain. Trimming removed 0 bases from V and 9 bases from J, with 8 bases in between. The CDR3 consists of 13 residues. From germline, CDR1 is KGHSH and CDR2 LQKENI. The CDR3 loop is CASSPPGKRELFF. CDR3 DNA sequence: TGTGCCAGCTCACCACCGGGGAAAAGGGAGCTGTTTTTT.

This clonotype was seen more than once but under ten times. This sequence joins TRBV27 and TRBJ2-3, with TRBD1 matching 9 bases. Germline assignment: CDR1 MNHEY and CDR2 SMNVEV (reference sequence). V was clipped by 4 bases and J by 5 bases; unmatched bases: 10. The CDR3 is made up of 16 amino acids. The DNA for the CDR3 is TGTGCCAGCAGTTCCTCTTCTGGACAGGGGATAGATACGCAGTATTTT. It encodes CASSSSSGQGIDTQYF.

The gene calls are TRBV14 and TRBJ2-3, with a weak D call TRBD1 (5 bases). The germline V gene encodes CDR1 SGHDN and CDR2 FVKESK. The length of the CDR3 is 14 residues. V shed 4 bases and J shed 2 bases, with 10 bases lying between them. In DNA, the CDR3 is TGTGCCAGCAGCCCGACAGTTAACACAGATACGCAGTATTTT. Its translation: CASSPTVNTDTQYF. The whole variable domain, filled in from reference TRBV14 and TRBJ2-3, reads EAGVTQFPSHSVIEKGQTVTLRCDPISGHDNLYWYRRVMGKEIKFLLHFVKESKQDESGMPNNRFLAERTGGTYSTLKVQPAELEDSGVYFCASSPTVNTDTQYFGPGTRLTVL.

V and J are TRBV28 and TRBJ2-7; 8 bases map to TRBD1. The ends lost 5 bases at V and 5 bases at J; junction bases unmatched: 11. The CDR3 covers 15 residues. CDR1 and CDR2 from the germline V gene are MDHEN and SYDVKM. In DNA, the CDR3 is TGTGCCAGCAGTACGACAGGGGTTCGTCGTGACGAGCAGTACGTC. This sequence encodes CASSTTGVRRDEQYV.

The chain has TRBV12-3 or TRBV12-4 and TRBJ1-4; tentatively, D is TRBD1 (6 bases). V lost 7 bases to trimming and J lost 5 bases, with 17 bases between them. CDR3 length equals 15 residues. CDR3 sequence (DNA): TGTGCCAGCACAAAACAAACAGGGCGCAATGAAAAACTGTTTTTT. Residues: CASTKQTGRNEKLFF.

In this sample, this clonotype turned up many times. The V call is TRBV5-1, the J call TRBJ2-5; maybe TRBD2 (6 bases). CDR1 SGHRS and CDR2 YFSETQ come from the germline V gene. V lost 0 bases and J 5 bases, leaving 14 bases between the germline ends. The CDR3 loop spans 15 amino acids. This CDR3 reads CASSLELPRGETQYF. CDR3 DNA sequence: TGCGCCAGCAGCTTGGAGCTCCCCCGGGGGGAGACCCAGTACTTC.

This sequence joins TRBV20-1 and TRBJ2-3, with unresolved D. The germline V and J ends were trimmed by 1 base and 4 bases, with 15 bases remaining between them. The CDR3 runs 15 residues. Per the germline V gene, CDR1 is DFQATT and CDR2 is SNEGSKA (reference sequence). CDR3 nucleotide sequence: TGCAGTGCTAGAGTCGGCGACGGAGACGCAGATACGCAGTATTTT. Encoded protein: CSARVGDGDADTQYF.

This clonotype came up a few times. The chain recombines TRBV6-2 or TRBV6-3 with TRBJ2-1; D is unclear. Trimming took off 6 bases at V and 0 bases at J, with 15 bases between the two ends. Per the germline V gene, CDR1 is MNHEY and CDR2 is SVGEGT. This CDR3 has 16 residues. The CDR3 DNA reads TGTGCCAGCAGGCGATCGATACCGAGCTCCTACAATGAGCAGTTCTTC. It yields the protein CASRRSIPSSYNEQFF.

The CDR3: CASSMDRASTDTQYF. In DNA, the CDR3 is TGTGCCAGTAGTATGGACAGGGCGAGCACAGATACGCAGTATTTT. V usage is TRBV19 and J usage is TRBJ2-3, with 8 bases identical to TRBD1. This CDR3 contains 15 residues. Germline loops: CDR1 LNHDA, CDR2 SQIVND (reference sequence). V was pared by 3 bases and J by 0 bases, with 2 bases of the junction left unmatched.

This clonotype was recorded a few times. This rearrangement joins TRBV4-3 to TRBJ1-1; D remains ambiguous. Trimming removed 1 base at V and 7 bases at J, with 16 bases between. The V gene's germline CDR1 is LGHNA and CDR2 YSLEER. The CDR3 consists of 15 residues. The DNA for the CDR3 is TGCGCCAGCAGCCAAGCCCCCGCTCGTAGTAGTGAAGCTTTCTTT. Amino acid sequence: CASSQAPARSSEAFF.

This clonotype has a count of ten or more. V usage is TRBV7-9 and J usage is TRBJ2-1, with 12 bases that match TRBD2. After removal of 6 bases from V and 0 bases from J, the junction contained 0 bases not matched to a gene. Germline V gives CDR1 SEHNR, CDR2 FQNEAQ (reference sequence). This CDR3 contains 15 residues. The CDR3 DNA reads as TGTGCCAGCAGGACTAGCGGGGGCTCCTACAATGAGCAGTTCTTC. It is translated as CASRTSGGSYNEQFF.

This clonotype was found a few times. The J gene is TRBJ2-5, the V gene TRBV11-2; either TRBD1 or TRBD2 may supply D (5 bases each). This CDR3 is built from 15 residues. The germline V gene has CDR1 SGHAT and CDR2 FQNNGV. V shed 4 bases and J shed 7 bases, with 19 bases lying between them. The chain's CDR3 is CASSYYALTGGTQYF. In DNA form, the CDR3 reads TGTGCCAGCAGCTATTATGCGCTGACTGGGGGGACCCAGTACTTC.

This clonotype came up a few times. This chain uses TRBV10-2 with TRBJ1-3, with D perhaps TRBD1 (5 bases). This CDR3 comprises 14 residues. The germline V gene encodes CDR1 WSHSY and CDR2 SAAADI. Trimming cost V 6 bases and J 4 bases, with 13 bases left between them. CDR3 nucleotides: TGCGCCAGCAGGCCCCAGGGAATCGGAAACACCATATATTTT. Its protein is CASRPQGIGNTIYF.

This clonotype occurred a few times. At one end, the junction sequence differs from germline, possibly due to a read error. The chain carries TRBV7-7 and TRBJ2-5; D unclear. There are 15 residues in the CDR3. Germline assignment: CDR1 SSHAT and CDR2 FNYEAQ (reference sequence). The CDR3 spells CASSPLGSLLETQYF. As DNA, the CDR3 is TGTGCTAGCAGCCCCTTGGGAAGCCTATTAGAGACCCAGTACTTC.

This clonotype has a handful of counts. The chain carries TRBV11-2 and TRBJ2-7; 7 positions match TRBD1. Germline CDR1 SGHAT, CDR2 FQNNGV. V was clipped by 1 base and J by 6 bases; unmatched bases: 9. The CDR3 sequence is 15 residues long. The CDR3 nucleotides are TGTGCCAGCAGCTTAGCTGGTCAGGGGGATGGCGAGCAGTACGTC. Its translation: CASSLAGQGDGEQYV.

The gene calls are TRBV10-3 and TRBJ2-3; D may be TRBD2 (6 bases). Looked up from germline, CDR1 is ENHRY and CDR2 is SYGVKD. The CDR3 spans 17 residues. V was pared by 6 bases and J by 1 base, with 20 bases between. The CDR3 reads CAIRGTLGVAGTDTQYF. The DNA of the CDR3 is TGTGCCATCAGAGGAACCTTGGGGGTAGCGGGCACAGATACGCAGTATTTT.

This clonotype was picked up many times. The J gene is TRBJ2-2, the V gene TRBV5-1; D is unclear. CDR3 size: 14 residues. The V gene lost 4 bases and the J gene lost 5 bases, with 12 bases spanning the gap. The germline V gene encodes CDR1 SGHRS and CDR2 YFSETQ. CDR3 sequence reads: CASSQLHLTGELFF. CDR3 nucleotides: TGCGCCAGCAGCCAGTTACATCTGACCGGGGAGCTGTTTTTT.

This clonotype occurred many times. CDR3 DNA sequence: TGTGCCAGCAGCTGGGGACTAGCGGGGAACAATGAGCAGTTCTTC. Translation: CASSWGLAGNNEQFF. The J gene is TRBJ2-1, the V gene TRBV7-2, with 13 bases identical to TRBD2. CDR1 is SGHTA and CDR2 is FQGNSA in the germline V gene. The junction had 2 bases not matched to a gene; V was cut back by 4 bases and J by 5 bases. The CDR3 is 15 amino acids.